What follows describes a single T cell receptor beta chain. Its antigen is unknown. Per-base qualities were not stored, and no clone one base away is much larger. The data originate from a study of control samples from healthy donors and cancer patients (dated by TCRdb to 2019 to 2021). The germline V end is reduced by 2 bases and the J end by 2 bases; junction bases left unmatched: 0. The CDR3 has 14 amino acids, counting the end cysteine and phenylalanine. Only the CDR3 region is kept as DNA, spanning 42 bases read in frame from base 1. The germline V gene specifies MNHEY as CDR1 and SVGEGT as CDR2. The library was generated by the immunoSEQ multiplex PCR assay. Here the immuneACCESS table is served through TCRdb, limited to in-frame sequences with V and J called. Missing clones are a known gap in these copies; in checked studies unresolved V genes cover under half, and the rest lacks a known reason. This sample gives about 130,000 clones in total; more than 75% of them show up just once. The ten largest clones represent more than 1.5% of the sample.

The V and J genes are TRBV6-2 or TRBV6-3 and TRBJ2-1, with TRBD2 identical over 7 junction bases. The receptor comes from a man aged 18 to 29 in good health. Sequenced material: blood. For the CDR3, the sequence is CASSYSGAYNEQFF. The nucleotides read TGTGCCAGCAGTTACAGCGGGGCCTACAATGAGCAGTTCTTC.